This T cell receptor (beta chain) stems from a study of early T cells in non-severe SARS-CoV-2 infection. About this clonotype: The antigen is not known.

Study-wide points: Comparison of clonotypes with VDJdb favored anti-spike CD8 responses while missing private and CD4 specificities.

As part of library construction, unique molecular identifiers were attached to individual cDNA molecules. TCRdb recomputed calls from the 5' RACE reads with MiXCR, one row per CDR3 protein. The sample yields more than 95,000 distinct CDR3 sequences, approximately 15% seen once. CDR1 is GTSNPN, CDR2 SVGIG, per germline (reference sequence). This CDR3 spans 11 amino acids. Trimming left V 5 bases short and J 6 bases short, with 8 bases between. The chain employs TRBV30 and TRBJ2-1; D is unclear. The sequenced sample was whole blood. The receptor's source is an adult who was a healthcare worker with PCR-confirmed SARS-CoV-2 infection or an uninfected control (not recorded which). As DNA, the CDR3 is TGTGCCTGGGCACTAATCAATGAGCAGTTCTTC. The encoded protein is CAWALINEQFF.